What follows describes a single T cell receptor beta chain. Clones were sequenced by immunoSEQ multiplex PCR, and TCRdb holds only the in-frame ones, with some missing. This repertoire shows roughly 200,000 clones, 70% to 80% found once; its top ten account for roughly 5.7%. These data come from a study of blood T cell repertoires in COVID-19. This clonotype originated in a woman between 40 and 50 years old with COVID-19, enrolled during active disease. Source material: peripheral blood.

For the CDR3, the DNA is TGTGCCAGCTCACCACGGGGGGGATCTGGGGCCAACGTCCTGACTTTC. Protein sequence: CASSPRGGSGANVLTF. The chain uses TRBV18 and TRBJ2-6, with 7 bases fitting TRBD2. V was pared by 1 base and J by 1 base, with 1 base of the junction left unmatched. The CDR3 length is 16 residues. Germline lookup yields CDR1 KGHSH and CDR2 LQKENI.